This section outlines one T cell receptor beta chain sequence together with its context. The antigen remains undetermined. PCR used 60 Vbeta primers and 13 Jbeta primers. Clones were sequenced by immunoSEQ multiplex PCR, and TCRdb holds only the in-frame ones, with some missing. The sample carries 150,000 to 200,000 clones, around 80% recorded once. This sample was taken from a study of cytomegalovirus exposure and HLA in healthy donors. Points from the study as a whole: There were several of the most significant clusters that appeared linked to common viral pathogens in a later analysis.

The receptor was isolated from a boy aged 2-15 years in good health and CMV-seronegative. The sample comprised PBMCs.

This chain's CDR3 is CASSDRDMNTEAFF. Written as DNA, the CDR3 is TGTGCCAGCAGTGACCGGGACATGAACACTGAAGCTTTCTTT. This sequence joins TRBV6-1 and TRBJ1-1; D may be TRBD1 (6 bases). The CDR3 is 14 amino acids. The V gene's germline CDR1 is MNHNS and CDR2 SASEGT. The V gene lost 3 bases and the J gene lost 0 bases, with 8 bases spanning the gap.